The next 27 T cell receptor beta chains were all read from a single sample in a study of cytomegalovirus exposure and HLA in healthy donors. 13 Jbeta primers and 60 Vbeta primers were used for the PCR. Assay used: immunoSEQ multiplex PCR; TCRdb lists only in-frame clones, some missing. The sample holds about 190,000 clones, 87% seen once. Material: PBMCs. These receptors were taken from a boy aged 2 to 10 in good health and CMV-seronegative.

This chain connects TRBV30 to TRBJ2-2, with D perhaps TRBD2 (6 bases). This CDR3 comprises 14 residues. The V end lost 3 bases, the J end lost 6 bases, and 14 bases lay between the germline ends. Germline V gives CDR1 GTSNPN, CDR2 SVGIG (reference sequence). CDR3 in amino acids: CAWRSGVPAGELFF. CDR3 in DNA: TGTGCCTGGAGGTCGGGGGTTCCCGCCGGGGAGCTGTTTTTT.

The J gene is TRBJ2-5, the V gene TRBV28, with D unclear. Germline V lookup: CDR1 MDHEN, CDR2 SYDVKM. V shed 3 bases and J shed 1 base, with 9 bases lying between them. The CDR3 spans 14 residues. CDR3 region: CASSFHGIQETQYF. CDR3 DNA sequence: TGTGCCAGCAGTTTTCATGGCATCCAAGAGACCCAGTACTTC. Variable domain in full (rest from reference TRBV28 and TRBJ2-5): DVKVTQSSRYLVKRTGEKVFLECVQDMDHENMFWYRQDPGLGLRLIYFSYDVKMKEKGDIPEGYSVSREKKERFSLILESASTNQTSMYLCASSFHGIQETQYFGPGTRLLVL.

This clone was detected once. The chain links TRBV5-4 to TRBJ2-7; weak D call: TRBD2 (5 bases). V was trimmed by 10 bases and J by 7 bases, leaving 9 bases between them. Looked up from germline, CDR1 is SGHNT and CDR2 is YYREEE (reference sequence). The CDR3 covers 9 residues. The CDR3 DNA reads TGTGCCGAAGGGAGTGAGCAGTACTTC. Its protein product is CAEGSEQYF.

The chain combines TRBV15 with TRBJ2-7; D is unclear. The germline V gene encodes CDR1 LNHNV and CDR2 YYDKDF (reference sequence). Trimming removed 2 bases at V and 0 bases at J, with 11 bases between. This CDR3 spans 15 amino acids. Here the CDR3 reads CATSRQSFASYEQYF. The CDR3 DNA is TGTGCCACCAGCAGACAGTCTTTCGCCTCCTACGAGCAGTACTTC.

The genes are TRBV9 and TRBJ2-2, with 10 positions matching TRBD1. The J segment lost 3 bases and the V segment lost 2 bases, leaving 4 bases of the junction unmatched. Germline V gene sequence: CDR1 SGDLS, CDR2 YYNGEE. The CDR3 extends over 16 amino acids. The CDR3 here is CASSVTGGFDTGELFF. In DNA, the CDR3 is TGTGCCAGCAGCGTGACAGGGGGCTTTGACACCGGGGAGCTGTTTTTT. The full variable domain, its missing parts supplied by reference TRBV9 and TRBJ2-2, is DSGVTQTPKHLITATGQRVTLRCSPRSGDLSVYWYQQSLDQGLQFLIQYYNGEERAKGNILERFSAQQFPDLHSELNLSSLELGDSALYFCASSVTGGFDTGELFFGEGSRLTVL.

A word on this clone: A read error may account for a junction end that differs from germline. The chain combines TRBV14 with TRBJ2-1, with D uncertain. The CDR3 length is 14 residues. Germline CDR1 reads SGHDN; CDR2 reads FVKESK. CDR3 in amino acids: CASSQDLPGYEQLF. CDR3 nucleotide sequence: TGTGCCAGCAGCCAAGATCTACCAGGCTATGAGCAGCTCTTC. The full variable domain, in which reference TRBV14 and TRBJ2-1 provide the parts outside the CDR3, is EAGVTQFPSHSVIEKGQTVTLRCDPISGHDNLYWYRRVMGKEIKFLLHFVKESKQDESGMPNNRFLAERTGGTYSTLKVQPAELEDSGVYFCASSQDLPGYEQLFGPGTRLTVL.

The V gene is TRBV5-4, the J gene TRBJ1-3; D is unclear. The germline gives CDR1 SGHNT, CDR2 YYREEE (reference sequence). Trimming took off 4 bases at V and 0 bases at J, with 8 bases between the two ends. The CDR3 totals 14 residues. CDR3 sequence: CASSDFSSGNTIYF. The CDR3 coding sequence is TGTGCCAGCAGCGACTTCAGCTCTGGAAACACCATATATTTT. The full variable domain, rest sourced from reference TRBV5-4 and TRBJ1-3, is ETGVTQSPTHLIKTRGQQVTLRCSSQSGHNTVSWYQQALGQGPQFIFQYYREEENGRGNFPPRFSGLQFPNYSSELNVNALELDDSALYLCASSDFSSGNTIYFGEGSWLTVV.

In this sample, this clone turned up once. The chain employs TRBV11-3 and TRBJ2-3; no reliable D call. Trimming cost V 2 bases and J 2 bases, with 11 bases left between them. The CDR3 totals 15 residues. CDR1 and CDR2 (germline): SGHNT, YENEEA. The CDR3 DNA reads TGTGCCAGCAGCTTAAGTGGCCCACCCACAGATACGCAGTATTTT. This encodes CASSLSGPPTDTQYF.

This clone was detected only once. CDR3 coding DNA: TGTGCTAGTGGTTTGACCCCCCGCCGGAGTACCCATTATGGCTACACCTTC. Its translation is CASGLTPRRSTHYGYTF. This chain joins TRBV12-5 and TRBJ1-2; no definite D call. CDR1 and CDR2 from the germline V gene are LGHNT and FRNRAP. V dropped 2 bases and J dropped 5 bases, with 21 bases sitting between them. The CDR3 consists of 17 residues.

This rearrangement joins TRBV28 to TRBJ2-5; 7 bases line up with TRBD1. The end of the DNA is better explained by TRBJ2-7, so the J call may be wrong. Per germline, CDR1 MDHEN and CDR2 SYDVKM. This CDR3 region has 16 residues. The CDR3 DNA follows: TGTGCCAGCAGCCCCAGGGCACAGGGGAGCTCCTACGAGCAGTACTTC. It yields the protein CASSPRAQGSSYEQYF.

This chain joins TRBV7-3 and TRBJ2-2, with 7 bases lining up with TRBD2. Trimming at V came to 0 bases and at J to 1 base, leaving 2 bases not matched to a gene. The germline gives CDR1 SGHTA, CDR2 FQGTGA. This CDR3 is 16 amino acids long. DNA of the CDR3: TGTGCCAGCAGCTTAACGGGGGGGTGGAACACCGGGGAGCTGTTTTTT. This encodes CASSLTGGWNTGELFF.

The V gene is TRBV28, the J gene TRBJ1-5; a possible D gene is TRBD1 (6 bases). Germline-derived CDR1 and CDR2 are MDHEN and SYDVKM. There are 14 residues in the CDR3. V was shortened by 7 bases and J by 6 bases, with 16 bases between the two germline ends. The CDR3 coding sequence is TGTGCCAGCACCAAGGGGGGGGCTGTTCAGCCCCAGCATTTT. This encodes CASTKGGAVQPQHF.

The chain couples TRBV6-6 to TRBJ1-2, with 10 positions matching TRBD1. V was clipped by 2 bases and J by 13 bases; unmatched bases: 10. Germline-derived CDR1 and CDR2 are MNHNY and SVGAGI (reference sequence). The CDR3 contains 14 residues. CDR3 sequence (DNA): TGTGCCAGCAGTTACGGGGACAGGGGAAGACCCTTCACCTTC. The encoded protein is CASSYGDRGRPFTF.

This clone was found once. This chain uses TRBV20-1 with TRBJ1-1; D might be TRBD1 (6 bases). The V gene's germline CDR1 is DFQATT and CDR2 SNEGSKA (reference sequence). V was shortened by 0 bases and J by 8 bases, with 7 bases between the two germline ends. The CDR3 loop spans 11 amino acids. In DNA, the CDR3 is TGCAGTGCTAGAGACCAGGGGGAAGCTTTCTTT. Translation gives CSARDQGEAFF.

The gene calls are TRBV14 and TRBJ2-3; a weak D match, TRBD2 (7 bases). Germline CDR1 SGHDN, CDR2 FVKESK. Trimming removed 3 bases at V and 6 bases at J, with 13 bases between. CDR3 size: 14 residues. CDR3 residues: CASSHGGARDTQYF. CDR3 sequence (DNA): TGTGCCAGCAGCCATGGGGGGGCCAGGGATACGCAGTATTTT.

The CDR3 sequence: CASRSRGYEQFF. The CDR3 DNA sequence: TGTGCCAGCAGATCCAGGGGTTATGAGCAGTTCTTC. V and J are TRBV28 and TRBJ2-1, with D perhaps TRBD1 (6 bases). The CDR3 is 12 residues long. V gave up 6 bases and J gave up 8 bases, with 11 bases separating them. The germline CDR1 and CDR2 sequences are MDHEN and SYDVKM. The full variable domain, in which reference TRBV28 and TRBJ2-1 provide the parts outside the CDR3, is DVKVTQSSRYLVKRTGEKVFLECVQDMDHENMFWYRQDPGLGLRLIYFSYDVKMKEKGDIPEGYSVSREKKERFSLILESASTNQTSMYLCASRSRGYEQFFGPGTRLTVL.

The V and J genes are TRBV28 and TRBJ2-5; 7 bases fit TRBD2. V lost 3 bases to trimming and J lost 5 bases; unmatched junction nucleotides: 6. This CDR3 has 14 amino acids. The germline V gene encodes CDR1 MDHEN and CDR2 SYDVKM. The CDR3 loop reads CASSFGGSGETQYF. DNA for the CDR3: TGTGCCAGCAGTTTCGGGGGGAGTGGGGAGACCCAGTACTTC.

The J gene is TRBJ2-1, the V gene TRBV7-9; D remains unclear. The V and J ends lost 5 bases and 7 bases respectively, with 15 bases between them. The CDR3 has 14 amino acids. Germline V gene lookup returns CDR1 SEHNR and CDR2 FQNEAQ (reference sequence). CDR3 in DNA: TGTGCCAGCAGCCTACCTATACCCCGGAATGAGCAGTTCTTC. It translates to CASSLPIPRNEQFF.

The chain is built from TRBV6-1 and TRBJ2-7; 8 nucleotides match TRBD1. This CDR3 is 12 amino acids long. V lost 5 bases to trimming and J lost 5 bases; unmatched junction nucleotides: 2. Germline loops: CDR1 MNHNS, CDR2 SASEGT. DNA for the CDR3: TGTGCCAGCAGTCAGACAGGGGACGAGCAGTACTTC. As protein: CASSQTGDEQYF.

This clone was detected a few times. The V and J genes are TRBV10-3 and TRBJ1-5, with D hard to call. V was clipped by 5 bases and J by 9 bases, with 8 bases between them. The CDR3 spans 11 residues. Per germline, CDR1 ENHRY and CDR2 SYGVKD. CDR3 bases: TGTGCCATCAGTCGACTACGGCCCCAGCATTTT. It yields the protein CAISRLRPQHF.

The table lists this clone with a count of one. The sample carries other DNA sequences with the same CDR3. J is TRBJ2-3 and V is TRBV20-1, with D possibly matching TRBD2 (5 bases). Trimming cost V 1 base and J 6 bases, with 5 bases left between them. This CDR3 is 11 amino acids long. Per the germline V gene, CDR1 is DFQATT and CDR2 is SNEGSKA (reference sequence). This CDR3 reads CSARVADTQYF. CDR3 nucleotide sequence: TGCAGTGCTAGAGTAGCGGATACGCAGTATTTT.

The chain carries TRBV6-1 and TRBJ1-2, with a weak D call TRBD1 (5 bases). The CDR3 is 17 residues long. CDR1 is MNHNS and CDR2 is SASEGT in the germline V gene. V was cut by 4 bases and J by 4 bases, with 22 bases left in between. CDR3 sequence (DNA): TGTGCCAGCAGTGTCGGGGGAGGGGCAGGGATGGGCTATGGCTACACCTTC. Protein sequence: CASSVGGGAGMGYGYTF.

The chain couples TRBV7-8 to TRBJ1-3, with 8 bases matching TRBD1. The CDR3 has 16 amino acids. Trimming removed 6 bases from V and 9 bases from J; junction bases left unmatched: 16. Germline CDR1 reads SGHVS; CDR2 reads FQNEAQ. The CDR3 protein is CASSTLTRDRSTTIYF. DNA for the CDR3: TGTGCCAGCAGTACACTCACCAGGGACAGGAGCACCACCATATATTTT.

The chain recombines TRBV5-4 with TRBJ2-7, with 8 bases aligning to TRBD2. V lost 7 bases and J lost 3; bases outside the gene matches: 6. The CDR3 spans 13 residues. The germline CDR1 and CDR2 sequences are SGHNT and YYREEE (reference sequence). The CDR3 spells CASAGGQGYEQYF. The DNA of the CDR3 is TGTGCCAGCGCGGGAGGTCAAGGCTACGAGCAGTACTTC. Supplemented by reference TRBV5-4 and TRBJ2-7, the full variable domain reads ETGVTQSPTHLIKTRGQQVTLRCSSQSGHNTVSWYQQALGQGPQFIFQYYREEENGRGNFPPRFSGLQFPNYSSELNVNALELDDSALYLCASAGGQGYEQYFGPGTRLTVT.

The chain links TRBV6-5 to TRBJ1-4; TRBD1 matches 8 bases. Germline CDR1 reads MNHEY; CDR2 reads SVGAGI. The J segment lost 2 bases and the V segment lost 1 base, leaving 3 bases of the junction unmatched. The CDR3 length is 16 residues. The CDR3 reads CASSYLQGGTNEKLFF. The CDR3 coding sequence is TGTGCCAGCAGTTACTTACAGGGGGGTACTAATGAAAAACTGTTTTTT.

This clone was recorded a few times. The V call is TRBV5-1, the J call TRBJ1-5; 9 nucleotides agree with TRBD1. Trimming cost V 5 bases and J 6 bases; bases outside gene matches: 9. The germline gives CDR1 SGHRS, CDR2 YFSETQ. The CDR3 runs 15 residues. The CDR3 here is CASRSGTGSVQPQHF. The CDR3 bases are TGCGCCAGCAGGTCCGGGACAGGGTCGGTTCAGCCCCAGCATTTT.

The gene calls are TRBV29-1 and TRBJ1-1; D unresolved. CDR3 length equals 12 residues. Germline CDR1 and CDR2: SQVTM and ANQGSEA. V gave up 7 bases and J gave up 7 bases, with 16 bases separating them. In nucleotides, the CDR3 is TGCAGCGGGATTTTGAGTACGGGTGAAGCTTTCTTT. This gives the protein CSGILSTGEAFF.